These 32 T cell receptor beta chains share one sample of origin, sequenced in a study of spatial heterogeneity in lung cancer (dated by TCRdb to between 2018 and 2021). Library preparation employed 5' RACE. These reads were obtained on a NextSeq 500. The raw public reads went through TCRdb reprocessing: fastp at Q25, MiXCR clone calling, in-frame beta chains kept. Under each unique CDR3 protein, matching rows form one entry showing the most common genes and DNA. This sample gives under 7,500 distinct CDR3 sequences in total; 7% of them show up just once. The top ten hold more than 60% of the sample. Reading the label with the study, this specimen's time point is: sample taken at primary tumor resection. For TCR sequencing, whole RNA was extracted from tumor and nontumor lung tissue, or from cryopreserved PBMC samples, and no cell sorting was done. The sample was PBMCs, taken at surgery. The receptor set was obtained from a male donor with early-stage non-small cell lung cancer.

This clonotype has at least ten counts. Because this beta chain is a stray read in a library intended to capture alpha chains, its abundance should not be given much weight. The chain joins TRBV29-1 to TRBJ2-2; possibly TRBD2 for D (5 bases). From germline, CDR1 is SQVTM and CDR2 ANQGSEA. The CDR3 runs to 12 residues. Trimming stripped 7 bases from V and 3 bases from J, with 9 bases between. CDR3 loop: CSAGVHTGELFF. CDR3 bases: TGCAGCGCCGGGGTTCACACCGGGGAGCTGTTTTTT.

At least ten counts were recorded for this clonotype. The size of this beta chain means little, since it is a stray read in a library made for alpha chains. The chain recombines TRBV6-1 with TRBJ2-7, with 7 bases identical to TRBD1. The CDR3 has 14 amino acids. V gave up 10 bases and J gave up 2 bases; unmatched junction bases: 11. The germline CDR1 and CDR2 sequences are MNHNS and SASEGT. The CDR3 sequence: CATGTERGPYEQYF. CDR3 bases: TGTGCCACCGGGACGGAAAGGGGGCCCTACGAGCAGTACTTC.

In its sample, this clonotype was seen many times. This beta chain is a stray sequence in a library constructed for alpha chains; its clone size is not meaningful. This chain uses TRBV20-1 with TRBJ1-5; 8 bases map to TRBD1. The CDR3 loop spans 14 amino acids. Trimming at V came to 5 bases and at J to 4 bases, leaving 7 bases not matched to a gene. Looked up from germline, CDR1 is DFQATT and CDR2 is SNEGSKA (reference sequence). CDR3 in DNA: TGCAGTGCTGCGACAGGGGACCCGAATCAGCCCCAGCATTTT. Translated: CSAATGDPNQPQHF.

This clonotype was counted at least ten times. Because this beta chain is a stray read in a library intended to capture alpha chains, its abundance should not be given much weight. This chain uses TRBV6-5 with TRBJ2-3; the D gene is possibly TRBD2 (6 bases). CDR1 MNHEY and CDR2 SVGAGI come from the germline V gene. The V end was cut by 2 bases, the J end by 1 base, with 7 bases between. The CDR3 has 14 amino acids. The CDR3 sequence is CASSYGGGTDTQYF. The DNA for the CDR3 is TGTGCCAGCAGTTACGGCGGGGGCACAGATACGCAGTATTTT.

The table lists this clonotype with many counts. This beta chain is a stray sequence in a library constructed for alpha chains; its clone size is not meaningful. The V and J genes are TRBV5-1 and TRBJ2-3, with 9 positions matching TRBD1. After removal of 3 bases from V and 3 bases from J, the junction contained 2 bases not matched to a gene. Germline values: CDR1 SGHRS, CDR2 YFSETQ. This CDR3 is built from 14 residues. This CDR3 reads CASSSGQGTDTQYF. In DNA, the CDR3 is TGCGCCAGCAGCTCCGGACAGGGGACAGATACGCAGTATTTT.

This clonotype is deemed medium-sized (0.01 to 0.1%). Found in a library prepared for alpha chains, this beta chain is an off-target read, and its abundance has little meaning. The rearrangement joins TRBV6-1 to TRBJ2-7, with TRBD2 matching over 8 bases. The CDR3 is made up of 14 amino acids. The trim removed 5 bases at V and 7 bases at J, leaving 10 bases unmatched. Germline V gene sequence: CDR1 MNHNS, CDR2 SASEGT. Here the CDR3 reads CASSFLTSGSEQYF. The CDR3 DNA sequence: TGTGCCAGCAGTTTCCTTACTAGCGGATCTGAGCAGTACTTC.

This clonotype is medium-sized (0.01 to 0.1%) within its sample. This beta chain was picked up by a library intended for alpha chains and is off target, so its count carries little meaning. The CDR3 loop reads CASSKQRGQNNEQFF. The CDR3 bases are TGTGCCAGCAGCAAGCAAAGGGGACAAAACAATGAGCAGTTCTTC. The rearrangement links TRBV21-1 to TRBJ2-1; TRBD1, the table's D call, lacks a check against the DNA. TRBV21-1 counts as a pseudogene. The CDR3 extends over 15 amino acids.

Turning to this clonotype: Since the library was made to target alpha chains, this beta chain is a stray read and its abundance is not meaningful. The chain recombines TRBV29-1 with TRBJ1-1, with no clear D. Germline V gene lookup returns CDR1 SQVTM and CDR2 ANQGSEA. V was trimmed by 4 bases and J by 4 bases, leaving 16 bases between them. The CDR3 is 14 residues long. Written as DNA, the CDR3 is TGCAGCGTTGGGTTTGGCGGCGTTTTCACTGAAGCTTTCTTT. Protein sequence: CSVGFGGVFTEAFF.

This clonotype was seen many times. Being off target in a library aimed at alpha chains, this beta chain has a size of little meaning. This chain uses TRBV20-1 with TRBJ2-7, with 9 bases lining up with TRBD2. The germline V gene encodes CDR1 DFQATT and CDR2 SNEGSKA (reference sequence). J gave up 1 base and V 3 bases, and 4 bases lay outside the gene matches. This CDR3 comprises 14 residues. CDR3 sequence: CSARTSGGSYEQYF. The CDR3 DNA is TGCAGTGCTAGGACTAGCGGAGGATCCTACGAGCAGTACTTC.

This clonotype has at least ten counts. The library was designed around alpha chains, so this beta chain is a stray read whose abundance carries little weight. The chain employs TRBV6-5 and TRBJ2-7, with TRBD1 as a possible D gene (5 bases). Germline CDR1 and CDR2: MNHEY and SVGAGI. V lost 3 bases to trimming and J lost 2 bases, with 11 bases between them. The CDR3 spans 14 residues. The CDR3 here is CASSYKLGPYEQYV. The CDR3 coding sequence is TGTGCCAGCAGTTATAAGCTGGGGCCCTACGAGCAGTACGTC.

In regard to this clonotype: Since the library was made to target alpha chains, this beta chain is a stray read and its abundance is not meaningful. This rearrangement joins TRBV12-3 or TRBV12-4 to TRBJ2-7, with D perhaps TRBD1 (5 bases). The CDR3 length is 13 residues. The V gene lost 3 bases and the J gene lost 2 bases, with 8 bases spanning the gap. The DNA for the CDR3 is TGTGCCAGCAGTTTGGGGCCTACCTACGAGCAGTACTTC. Its protein is CASSLGPTYEQYF.

This clonotype was found many times. A library prepared for alpha chains yielded this beta chain as an off-target read; its size is of little meaning. The rearrangement joins TRBV24-1 to TRBJ2-1; 9 bases match TRBD1. J was trimmed by 7 bases and V by 3 bases; bases with no gene match: 3. Germline V gene sequence: CDR1 KGHDR, CDR2 SFDVKD. The CDR3 has 14 amino acids. The CDR3 protein is CATSDTGGGNEQFF. CDR3 DNA: TGTGCCACCAGTGATACAGGGGGCGGGAATGAGCAGTTCTTC.

This clonotype was found many times. A library prepared for alpha chains yielded this beta chain as an off-target read; its size is of little meaning. This chain joins TRBV27 and TRBJ2-2; D uncertain. This CDR3 has 16 residues. Germline CDR1 reads MNHEY; CDR2 reads SMNVEV (reference sequence). Trimming removed 4 bases at V and 0 bases at J, with 12 bases between. CDR3 bases: TGTGCCAGCAGTTCAGGATCCCCCGCGAACACCGGGGAGCTGTTTTTT. It codes for CASSSGSPANTGELFF.

This clonotype was detected ten times or more. This beta chain is an unintended read in a library built for alpha chains; its size means little. The V and J genes are TRBV20-1 and TRBJ1-6; D unresolved. V was trimmed by 5 bases and J by 2 bases, leaving 16 bases between them. Germline CDR1 is DFQATT and CDR2 is SNEGSKA (reference sequence). The CDR3 is 16 amino acids. CDR3 nucleotides: TGCAGTGCTGCCCCGGACGGAAGAGCCTATAATTCACCCCTCCACTTT. Encoded protein: CSAAPDGRAYNSPLHF.

This clonotype is judged medium-sized. This beta chain slipped into a library made for alpha chains as a stray read, so its size is not meaningful. This chain links TRBV16 with TRBJ1-5; D gene ambiguous. Germline V lookup: CDR1 KGHSY, CDR2 FQNENV. The germline V and J ends were trimmed by 0 bases and 4 bases, with 10 bases remaining between them. CDR3 length equals 15 residues. The CDR3 spells CASSQSFEGNQPQHF. The CDR3 nucleotides are TGTGCCAGCAGCCAATCTTTCGAGGGTAATCAGCCCCAGCATTTT. Full variable domain (remainder filled in from reference TRBV16 and TRBJ1-5): GEEVAQTPKHLVRGEGQKAKLYCAPIKGHSYVFWYQQVLKNEFKFLISFQNENVFDETGMPKERFSAKCLPNSPCSLEIQATKLEDSAVYFCASSQSFEGNQPQHFGDGTRLSIL.

This clonotype occurred many times. This beta chain lies outside the target of a library built for alpha chains; its clone size means little. This rearrangement joins TRBV10-3 to TRBJ2-7; no definite D call. The V end was cut by 3 bases, the J end by 4 bases, with 13 bases between. This CDR3 has 14 residues. Germline CDR1 reads ENHRY; CDR2 reads SYGVKD. The DNA of the CDR3 is TGTGCCATCAGTGATAATAGCTACGGGTACGAGCAGTACTTC. It encodes CAISDNSYGYEQYF.

This clonotype was found a few times. This beta chain came through as a stray read in a library set up for alpha chains, and its size says little. V and J are TRBV5-5 and TRBJ2-1, with TRBD2 matching over 9 bases. V lost 3 bases, J lost 14 bases, and 6 bases stayed unmatched. Germline-derived CDR1 and CDR2 are SGHKS and YYEKEE (reference sequence). The CDR3 is 12 residues long. CDR3 sequence: CASSYSGSVKFF. The CDR3 bases are TGTGCCAGCAGCTATAGCGGGAGCGTGAAGTTCTTC.

This clonotype was detected many times. As an off-target read in a library built for alpha chains, this beta chain has a frequency of little significance. The V call is TRBV7-2, the J call TRBJ1-1; 7 positions match TRBD1. V was pared by 2 bases and J by 3 bases, with 3 bases of the junction left unmatched. This CDR3 spans 14 amino acids. Germline-derived CDR1 and CDR2 are SGHTA and FQGNSA. CDR3 residues: CASSLTTGHTEAFF. The DNA of the CDR3 is TGTGCCAGCAGCTTAACGACAGGGCACACTGAAGCTTTCTTT.

Relative to its sample, this clonotype is medium-sized. A library prepared for alpha chains yielded this beta chain as an off-target read; its size is of little meaning. The genes are TRBV19 and TRBJ2-1; unclear D gene. Trimming pared 9 bases from V and 0 bases from J, leaving 15 bases between. The CDR3 is 15 residues long. Germline CDR1 LNHDA, CDR2 SQIVND (reference sequence). The CDR3 loop reads CASRGDTSSYNEQFF. As DNA, the CDR3 is TGTGCCAGCCGAGGTGACACGAGCTCCTACAATGAGCAGTTCTTC.

This clonotype was seen ten or more times. Since it is a stray read in a library aimed at alpha chains, this beta chain has a size that is not meaningful. The rearrangement uses TRBV20-1 and TRBJ2-5; tentatively, D is TRBD1 (6 bases). The CDR3 covers 15 residues. Germline V gene lookup returns CDR1 DFQATT and CDR2 SNEGSKA (reference sequence). V shed 0 bases and J shed 0 bases, with 11 bases lying between them. In DNA, the CDR3 is TGCAGTGCTAGAGAAGCAGGGGTCTACCAAGAGACCCAGTACTTC. Translation gives CSAREAGVYQETQYF.

There are many counts of this clonotype. The size of this beta chain means little, since it is a stray read in a library made for alpha chains. The genes are TRBV20-1 and TRBJ2-1, with 9 bases identical to TRBD2. The CDR3 is made up of 14 amino acids. V gave up 1 base and J gave up 9 bases; unmatched junction bases: 7. From germline, CDR1 is DFQATT and CDR2 SNEGSKA (reference sequence). CDR3 DNA sequence: TGCAGTGCTAGAGGGTTAGCGGGGGTCCCTGAGCAGTTCTTC. It is translated as CSARGLAGVPEQFF.

The table lists this clonotype with many counts. This beta chain turned up in a library designed for alpha chains; as an off-target read, its abundance says little. The chain is built from TRBV5-1 and TRBJ2-3; D perhaps matches TRBD2 (6 bases). There are 16 residues in the CDR3. Trimming stripped 4 bases from V and 2 bases from J, with 17 bases between. The V gene's germline CDR1 is SGHRS and CDR2 YFSETQ. The CDR3 DNA is TGCGCCAGCAGCGAACTCGGGAGCCAGGCCACAGATACGCAGTATTTT. Protein sequence: CASSELGSQATDTQYF.

This clonotype was seen many times. This beta chain was picked up by a library intended for alpha chains and is off target, so its count carries little meaning. The chain is built from TRBV5-1 and TRBJ2-3; D not resolved. This CDR3 comprises 16 residues. Per the germline V gene, CDR1 is SGHRS and CDR2 is YFSETQ. Trimming shortened V by 1 base and J by 1 base, and 13 bases separated the two germline ends. CDR3 bases: TGCGCCAGCAGCTTGACCGCGACCCTCGGCACAGATACGCAGTATTTT. This sequence encodes CASSLTATLGTDTQYF.

This clonotype was seen ten or more times. Within a library made for alpha chains, this beta chain is off target, and its count is uninformative. J is TRBJ2-4 and V is TRBV11-2; D is possibly TRBD1 (6 bases). This CDR3 is 16 amino acids long. CDR1 SGHAT and CDR2 FQNNGV come from the germline V gene. V was trimmed by 1 base and J by 0 bases, leaving 10 bases between them. Written as DNA, the CDR3 is TGTGCCAGCAGCTTAGGGACAGCCCTAGCCAAAAACATTCAGTACTTC. Translation gives CASSLGTALAKNIQYF.

This clonotype has a count of ten or more. Within a library made for alpha chains, this beta chain is off target, and its count is uninformative. The rearrangement uses TRBV28 and TRBJ2-7; 10 bases agree with TRBD1. Per germline, CDR1 MDHEN and CDR2 SYDVKM. The junction had 5 bases not matched to a gene; V was cut back by 6 bases and J by 0 bases. The CDR3 spans 15 residues. Here the CDR3 DNA reads TGTGCCAGCAGCCAAGGGACAGGGGACTCCTACGAGCAGTACTTC. It yields the protein CASSQGTGDSYEQYF.

In its sample, this clonotype was seen many times. This beta chain is off target for a library built for alpha chains, so its abundance means little. V gene TRBV4-2 combines with J gene TRBJ2-2, with a weak D call TRBD1 (6 bases). Germline values: CDR1 LGHNA, CDR2 YNFKEQ. Trimming pared 3 bases from V and 4 bases from J, leaving 9 bases between. This CDR3 comprises 14 residues. CDR3 in DNA: TGTGCCAGCAGCCATCCAGGGGTCACCGGGGAGCTGTTTTTT. This encodes CASSHPGVTGELFF.

This clonotype came up a few times. This beta chain is an unintended read in a library built for alpha chains; its size means little. The chain is built from TRBV27 and TRBJ1-6; 7 bases agree with TRBD1. The CDR3 covers 15 residues. Per the germline V gene, CDR1 is MNHEY and CDR2 is SMNVEV (reference sequence). Trimming at V came to 7 bases and at J to 7 bases, leaving 10 bases not matched to a gene. DNA for the CDR3: TGTGCCAGCACATCAGGGGGGGGAAGCAATTCACCCCTCCACTTT. As protein: CASTSGGGSNSPLHF.

This clonotype has ten or more counts. This beta chain came through as a stray read in a library set up for alpha chains, and its size says little. The rearrangement links TRBV28 to TRBJ1-5, with D possibly being TRBD1 (5 bases). V was trimmed by 5 bases and J by 1 base, leaving 12 bases between them. Germline V gene sequence: CDR1 MDHEN, CDR2 SYDVKM. The CDR3 length is 15 residues. The CDR3: CASSLGTGSNQPQHF. The CDR3 DNA sequence: TGTGCCAGCAGTCTTGGGACGGGAAGCAATCAGCCCCAGCATTTT.

This clonotype was detected only a few times. The library was built for alpha chains, so this beta chain is an off-target read and its size means little. The V call is TRBV4-2, the J call TRBJ1-3; D possibly corresponds to TRBD1 (5 bases). Germline CDR1 and CDR2: LGHNA and YNFKEQ. The CDR3 spans 15 residues. Trimming pared 0 bases from V and 2 bases from J, leaving 8 bases between. Here the CDR3 reads CASSQDMTAGNTIYF. CDR3 in DNA: TGTGCCAGCAGCCAAGATATGACAGCTGGAAACACCATATATTTT.

Ten or more counts support this clonotype. The library was designed around alpha chains, so this beta chain is a stray read whose abundance carries little weight. The chain joins TRBV20-1 to TRBJ2-7, with D perhaps matching TRBD2 (5 bases). V gave up 0 bases and J gave up 0 bases, with 9 bases separating them. Germline assignment: CDR1 DFQATT and CDR2 SNEGSKA (reference sequence). The CDR3 runs to 14 residues. CDR3: CSARDPGISYEQYF. Here the CDR3 DNA reads TGCAGTGCTAGAGACCCGGGGATCTCCTACGAGCAGTACTTC.

In its sample, this clonotype was seen many times. In a library made to pick up alpha chains, this beta chain is a stray read with a size that means little. CDR3 region: CAISSGAQAAEAFF. CDR3 nucleotide sequence: TGTGCCATCAGCTCCGGGGCCCAGGCCGCTGAAGCTTTCTTT. The V and J genes are TRBV10-3 and TRBJ1-1; D might be TRBD1 (5 bases). Germline loops: CDR1 ENHRY, CDR2 SYGVKD. There are 14 residues in the CDR3. Between the trimmed V and J ends, which lost 6 bases and 6 bases, there was a span of 17 bases.

This clonotype was counted ten times or more. This beta chain came through as a stray read in a library set up for alpha chains, and its size says little. The V call is TRBV28, the J call TRBJ1-5; D uncertain. This CDR3 is 14 amino acids long. V was shortened by 5 bases and J by 6 bases, with 14 bases between the two germline ends. The V gene's germline CDR1 is MDHEN and CDR2 SYDVKM. The CDR3 loop is CASSQTPSSQPQHF. For the CDR3, the DNA is TGTGCCAGCAGTCAGACCCCAAGCTCTCAGCCCCAGCATTTT.